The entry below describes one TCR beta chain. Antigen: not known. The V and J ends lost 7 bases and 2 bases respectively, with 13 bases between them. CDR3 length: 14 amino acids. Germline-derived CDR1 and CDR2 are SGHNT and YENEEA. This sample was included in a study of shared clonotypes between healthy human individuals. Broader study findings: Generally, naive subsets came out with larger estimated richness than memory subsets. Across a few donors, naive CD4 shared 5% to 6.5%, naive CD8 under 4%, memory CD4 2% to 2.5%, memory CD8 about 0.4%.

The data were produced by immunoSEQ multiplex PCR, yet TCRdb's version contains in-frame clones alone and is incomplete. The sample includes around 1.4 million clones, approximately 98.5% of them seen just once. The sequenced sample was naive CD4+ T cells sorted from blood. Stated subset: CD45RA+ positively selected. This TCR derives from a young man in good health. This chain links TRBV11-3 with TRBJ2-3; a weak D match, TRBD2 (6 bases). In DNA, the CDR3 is TGTGCCAGCAAGGCGGGAATACACACAGATACGCAGTATTTT. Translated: CASKAGIHTDTQYF.